The 23 T cell receptor beta chains in this list originate from one sample, sequenced in a study of cytomegalovirus exposure and HLA in healthy donors. PCR involved 60 Vbeta and 13 Jbeta primers. Here immunoSEQ multiplex PCR was the method, and the copy in TCRdb shows in-frame clones only, minus some. This table holds some 87,000 clones, roughly 80% found once. The sample taken for sequencing was PBMCs. Receptors were obtained from a middle-aged man in good health and CMV-seropositive.

V and J are TRBV28 and TRBJ1-3, with unresolved D. CDR1 and CDR2 from the germline V gene are MDHEN and SYDVKM. The germline V and J ends were trimmed by 5 bases and 2 bases, with 4 bases remaining between them. There are 12 residues in the CDR3. This chain's CDR3 is CASSAAGNTIYF. CDR3 nucleotides: TGTGCCAGCAGTGCAGCTGGAAACACCATATATTTT.

This clone showed up just once. The chain is built from TRBV6-5 and TRBJ2-1; 9 bases agree with TRBD2. This CDR3 is 13 amino acids long. Germline CDR1 is MNHEY and CDR2 is SVGAGI. V was clipped by 8 bases and J by 5 bases; unmatched bases: 4. The CDR3 spells CASGLAGDNEQFF. DNA for the CDR3: TGTGCCAGCGGATTAGCGGGGGACAATGAGCAGTTCTTC.

The chain links TRBV6-1 to TRBJ2-7, with TRBD2 as a possible D gene (6 bases). Germline values: CDR1 MNHNS, CDR2 SASEGT. V lost 2 bases and J lost 8, with 13 bases in between. This CDR3 spans 13 amino acids. CDR3 sequence reads: CASSENGRGKQYF. The CDR3, as DNA: TGTGCCAGCAGTGAAAATGGTCGGGGGAAGCAGTACTTC.

This chain links TRBV7-9 with TRBJ2-5; D possibly corresponds to TRBD2 (6 bases). V lost 5 bases to trimming and J lost 0 bases, with 10 bases between them. From germline, CDR1 is SEHNR and CDR2 FQNEAQ (reference sequence). The CDR3 loop spans 14 amino acids. In nucleotides, the CDR3 is TGTGCCAGCAGCGGGAGGCCAAACCAAGAGACCCAGTACTTC. This gives the protein CASSGRPNQETQYF.

The table lists this clone with a count of one. The chain has TRBV27 and TRBJ2-1; the match to TRBD2 covers 11 bases. Germline CDR1 reads MNHEY; CDR2 reads SMNVEV (reference sequence). Trimming at V came to 5 bases and at J to 4 bases, leaving 4 bases not matched to a gene. The CDR3 sequence is 15 residues long. The CDR3 is CASSVAGGLYNEQFF. The DNA for the CDR3 is TGTGCCAGCAGTGTAGCGGGGGGGCTTTACAATGAGCAGTTCTTC.

This rearrangement joins TRBV11-2 to TRBJ1-1; tentative D call: TRBD1 (5 bases). The CDR3 has 13 amino acids. The V end lost 1 base, the J end lost 8 bases, and 11 bases lay between the germline ends. Per germline, CDR1 SGHAT and CDR2 FQNNGV. The chain's CDR3 is CASSLVVDSEAFF. CDR3 in DNA: TGTGCCAGCAGCTTAGTTGTCGACAGCGAAGCTTTCTTT.

With regard to this clone: An end of the junction does not agree with germline; a read error may underlie this. The V and J genes are TRBV15 and TRBJ1-3, with 9 bases identical to TRBD1. The CDR3 is 15 amino acids. Germline V lookup: CDR1 LNHNV, CDR2 YYDKDF (reference sequence). The CDR3 coding sequence is TGTGCCACCAGCAGGGACAGGGGCTCTGGAAACACCATATCTTTT. Its protein product is CATSRDRGSGNTISF.

The V and J genes are TRBV19 and TRBJ1-5; D gene unclear. Germline V gives CDR1 LNHDA, CDR2 SQIVND (reference sequence). This CDR3 region has 12 residues. Between the trimmed V and J ends, which lost 4 bases and 8 bases, there was a span of 9 bases. The CDR3: CASSTRVEPQHF. The CDR3 DNA follows: TGTGCCAGTAGTACCCGAGTTGAGCCCCAGCATTTT. Full variable domain (rest looked up from reference TRBV19 and TRBJ1-5): DGGITQSPKYLFRKEGQNVTLSCEQNLNHDAMYWYRQDPGQGLRLIYYSQIVNDFQKGDIAEGYSVSREKKESFPLTVTSAQKNPTAFYLCASSTRVEPQHFGDGTRLSIL.

The chain is built from TRBV5-3 and TRBJ2-2; D is perhaps TRBD2 (6 bases). TRBV5-3 is reported as an ORF; its role is uncertain. The CDR3 length is 15 residues. Trimming cost V 4 bases and J 5 bases, with 15 bases left between them. CDR3 DNA sequence: TGTGCCAGAAGCCCAATAGATCGGGAGACCGGGGAGCTGTTTTTT. Amino acids: CARSPIDRETGELFF.

The chain is built from TRBV11-3 and TRBJ2-1; possible D gene TRBD2, 6 bases. CDR1 is SGHNT and CDR2 is YENEEA in the germline V gene. CDR3 length: 17 amino acids. Trimming left V 0 bases short and J 0 bases short, with 12 bases between. This chain's CDR3 is CASSLDPPGGSYNEQFF. In DNA form, the CDR3 reads TGTGCCAGCAGCTTAGATCCACCCGGGGGCTCCTACAATGAGCAGTTCTTC.

As to this clone: The same CDR3 can be traced to other DNA sequences in this sample. The J gene is TRBJ2-7, the V gene TRBV5-6; D not resolved. This CDR3 comprises 13 residues. Germline V gene lookup returns CDR1 SGHDT and CDR2 YYEEEE. V dropped 0 bases and J dropped 6 bases, with 10 bases sitting between them. CDR3 bases: TGTGCCAGCAGCTTGGCGGGTAGCAGCGAGCAGTACTTC. Its protein is CASSLAGSSEQYF. The variable domain in full, completed from reference TRBV5-6 and TRBJ2-7, reads DAGVTQSPTHLIKTRGQQVTLRCSPKSGHDTVSWYQQALGQGPQFIFQYYEEEERQRGNFPDRFSGHQFPNYSSELNVNALLLGDSALYLCASSLAGSSEQYFGPGTRLTVT.

The V call is TRBV7-2, the J call TRBJ2-4; D is possibly TRBD1 (6 bases). Looked up from germline, CDR1 is SGHTA and CDR2 is FQGNSA. Trimming shortened V by 6 bases and J by 1 base, and 10 bases separated the two germline ends. The CDR3 runs 14 residues. The CDR3, as DNA: TGTGCCAGCAGTTGGGACATGGCCAAAAACATTCAGTACTTC. Translation gives CASSWDMAKNIQYF.

This clone was detected a few times. The rearrangement joins TRBV27 to TRBJ2-7; 10 bases agree with TRBD1. V shed 8 bases and J 2 bases; nucleotides not matched to a gene: 6. The CDR3 covers 14 residues. CDR1 is MNHEY, CDR2 SMNVEV, per germline (reference sequence). In DNA form, the CDR3 reads TGTGCCAGCCGGACAGGGGGACTTGCCTACGAGCAGTACTTC. It yields the protein CASRTGGLAYEQYF.

This clone has just one count. The chain employs TRBV5-1 and TRBJ2-5; D is perhaps TRBD1 (6 bases). This CDR3 is 14 amino acids long. CDR1 SGHRS and CDR2 YFSETQ come from the germline V gene. V gave up 4 bases and J gave up 1 base, with 11 bases separating them. The CDR3 DNA sequence: TGCGCCAGCAGCACGGAGACAGGCCAAGAGACCCAGTACTTC. This translates into CASSTETGQETQYF. Combining the CDR3 with reference TRBV5-1 and TRBJ2-5 gives the whole variable domain KAGVTQTPRYLIKTRGQQVTLSCSPISGHRSVSWYQQTPGQGLQFLFEYFSETQRNKGNFPGRFSGRQFSNSRSEMNVSTLELGDSALYLCASSTETGQETQYFGPGTRLLVL.

The CDR3 spells CASSSERGRVGVPLHF. The CDR3 DNA sequence: TGTGCCAGCAGCTCAGAAAGGGGCAGGGTCGGTGTACCCCTCCACTTT. The rearrangement uses TRBV13 and TRBJ1-6; D is possibly TRBD1 (5 bases). Germline values: CDR1 PRHDT, CDR2 FYEKMQ (reference sequence). Trimming left V 4 bases short and J 12 bases short, with 22 bases between. The CDR3 is 16 amino acids.

The CDR3 region is CASSVSAYDSSYEQYF. In DNA, the CDR3 is TGTGCCAGCAGCGTGTCGGCGTACGACAGCTCCTACGAGCAGTACTTC. This chain connects TRBV9 to TRBJ2-7; possibly TRBD1 for D (5 bases). V lost 2 bases, J lost 0 bases, and 15 bases lay in between. The CDR3 length is 16 residues. Looked up from germline, CDR1 is SGDLS and CDR2 is YYNGEE.

The chain uses TRBV6-6 and TRBJ2-7, with D possibly TRBD1 on 5 matching bases. V was shortened by 11 bases and J by 1 base, with 15 bases between the two germline ends. The CDR3 covers 13 residues. The germline gives CDR1 MNHNY, CDR2 SVGAGI (reference sequence). The CDR3 protein is CASRQLLSYEQYF. CDR3 DNA sequence: TGTGCCTCCCGACAGTTACTTTCCTACGAGCAGTACTTC.

This clone was detected a few times. The chain has TRBV5-1 and TRBJ2-2, with D uncertain. The CDR3 contains 12 residues. Between the trimmed V and J ends, which lost 0 bases and 6 bases, there was a span of 3 bases. The germline CDR1 and CDR2 sequences are SGHRS and YFSETQ. CDR3 nucleotide sequence: TGCGCCAGCAGCTTGGCCTCCGGGGAGCTGTTTTTT. It encodes CASSLASGELFF.

The rearrangement uses TRBV9 and TRBJ2-2, with no clear D. The ends were cut back, 3 bases at V and 7 bases at J, with 16 bases in the middle. The CDR3 consists of 15 residues. Germline-derived CDR1 and CDR2 are SGDLS and YYNGEE. The DNA for the CDR3 is TGTGCCAGCAGCGCCTCCCAGGCCGCTTACGGGGAGCTGTTTTTT. As protein: CASSASQAAYGELFF.

The chain has TRBV18 and TRBJ1-2; tentative D call: TRBD1 (5 bases). V lost 0 bases, J lost 8 bases, and 13 bases lay in between. The CDR3 contains 14 residues. CDR1 and CDR2 (germline): KGHSH, LQKENI. CDR3 bases: TGTGCCAGCTCACCACCGGTAGGGGTGGAGGGCTACACCTTC. Residues: CASSPPVGVEGYTF.

The rearrangement uses TRBV6-4 and TRBJ2-1; TRBD1 matches 8 bases. CDR1 and CDR2 (germline): MRHNA, SNTAGT. The length of the CDR3 is 16 residues. With 6 bases clipped from V and 4 bases from J, the junction kept 11 bases outside the gene matches. The CDR3: CASSPGSTGVYNEQFF. In nucleotides, the CDR3 is TGTGCCAGCAGCCCAGGGTCGACAGGGGTGTACAATGAGCAGTTCTTC.

The V gene is TRBV7-6, the J gene TRBJ1-6, with 7 nucleotides matching TRBD1. V lost 3 bases, J lost 8 bases, and 7 bases stayed unmatched. The CDR3 runs 15 residues. CDR1 and CDR2 (germline): SGHVS, FNYEAQ. The chain's CDR3 is CASSFLTGKDSPLHF. CDR3 in DNA: TGTGCCAGCAGCTTCTTGACAGGGAAAGATTCACCCCTCCACTTT.

The chain uses TRBV9 and TRBJ1-2; TRBD1 matches at 7 bases. There are 16 residues in the CDR3. Trimming took 4 bases from V and 1 from J; bases not matched to a gene: 10. CDR1 and CDR2 (germline): SGDLS, YYNGEE. DNA of the CDR3: TGTGCCAGCAGCCCCAGGGGGGCTGGGATTAACTATGGCTACACCTTC. The encoded protein is CASSPRGAGINYGYTF. Full variable domain (rest looked up from reference TRBV9 and TRBJ1-2): DSGVTQTPKHLITATGQRVTLRCSPRSGDLSVYWYQQSLDQGLQFLIQYYNGEERAKGNILERFSAQQFPDLHSELNLSSLELGDSALYFCASSPRGAGINYGYTFGSGTRLTVV.